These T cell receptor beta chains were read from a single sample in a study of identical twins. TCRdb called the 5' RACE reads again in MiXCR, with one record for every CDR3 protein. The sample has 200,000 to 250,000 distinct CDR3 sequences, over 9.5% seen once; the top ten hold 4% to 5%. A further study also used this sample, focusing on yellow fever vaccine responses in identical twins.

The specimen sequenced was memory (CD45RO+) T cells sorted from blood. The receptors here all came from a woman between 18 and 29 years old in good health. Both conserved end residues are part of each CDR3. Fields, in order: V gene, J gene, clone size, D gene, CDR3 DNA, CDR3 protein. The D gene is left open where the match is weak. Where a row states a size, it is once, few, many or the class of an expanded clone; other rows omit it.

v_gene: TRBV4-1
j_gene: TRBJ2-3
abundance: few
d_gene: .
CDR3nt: TGCGCCAGCAGCCGGGGTAGCGGCACAGATACGCAGTATTTT
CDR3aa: CASSRGSGTDTQYF

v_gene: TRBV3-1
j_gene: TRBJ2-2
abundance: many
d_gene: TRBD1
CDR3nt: TGTGCCAGCAGACCCCTTGGACAGGGGGCAAGCGGGGAGCTGTTTTTT
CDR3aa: CASRPLGQGASGELFF

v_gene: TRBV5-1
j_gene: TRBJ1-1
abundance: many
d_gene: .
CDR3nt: TGCGCCAGCAGCATAGAAACGGTGAACACTGAAGCTTTCTTT
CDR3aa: CASSIETVNTEAFF

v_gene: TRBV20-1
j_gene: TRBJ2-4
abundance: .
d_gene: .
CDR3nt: TGCAGTGCTAATGACGGAGGCCCCCAGCCAAAAAACATTCAGTACTTC
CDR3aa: CSANDGGPQPKNIQYF

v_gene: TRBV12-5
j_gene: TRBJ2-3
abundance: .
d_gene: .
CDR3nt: TGTGCTAGTGGTTTGGAGGTCATGGATACGCAGTATTTT
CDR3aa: CASGLEVMDTQYF

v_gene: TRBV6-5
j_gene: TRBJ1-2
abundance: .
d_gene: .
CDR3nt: TGTGCCATATCAGATAAGAACTATGGCTACACCTTC
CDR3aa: CAISDKNYGYTF

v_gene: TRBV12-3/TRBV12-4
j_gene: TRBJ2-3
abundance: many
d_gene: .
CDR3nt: TGTGCCAGCAGTTTATCGCGGGACACAGATACGCAGTATTTT
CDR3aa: CASSLSRDTDTQYF

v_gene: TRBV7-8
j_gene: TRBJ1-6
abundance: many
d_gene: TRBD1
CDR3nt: TGTGCCAGCAGGGGACAGGGGGTTTCACCCCTCCACTTT
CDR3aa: CASRGQGVSPLHF

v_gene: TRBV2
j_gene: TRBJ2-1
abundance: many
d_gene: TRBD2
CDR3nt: TGTGCCAGCAGTTACGAGACTAGCGGGGGGACCAGATTC
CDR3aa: CASSYETSGGTRF

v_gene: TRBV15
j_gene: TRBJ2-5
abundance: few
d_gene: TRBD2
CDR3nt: TGTGCCACCAGCGCCCCCATTAGCGGGAGGGCCAGGGAGACCCAGTACTTC
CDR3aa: CATSAPISGRARETQYF

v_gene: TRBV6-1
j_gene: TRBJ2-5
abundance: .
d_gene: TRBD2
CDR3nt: TGTGCCAGCAGAAAGACTAGCGGGAGGACCAAAGAGACCCAGTACTTC
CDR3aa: CASRKTSGRTKETQYF

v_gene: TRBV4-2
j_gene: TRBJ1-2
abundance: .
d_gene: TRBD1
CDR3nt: TGTGCCAGCAGCCAACCCCAGGGACAGGGGTTGGATGGCTACACCTTC
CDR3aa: CASSQPQGQGLDGYTF

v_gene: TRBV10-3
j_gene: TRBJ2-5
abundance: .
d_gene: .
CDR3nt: TGTGCCATCAGTGAGGATTTAGGGGGTACCAGGACCCAGTACTTC
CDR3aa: CAISEDLGGTRTQYF

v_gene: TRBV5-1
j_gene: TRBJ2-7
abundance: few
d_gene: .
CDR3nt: TGCGCCAGCAGCTTGTTACCCTTATTGACGGGAGCGACATACGAGCAGTACTTC
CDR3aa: CASSLLPLLTGATYEQYF

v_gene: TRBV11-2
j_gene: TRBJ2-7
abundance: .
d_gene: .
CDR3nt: TGTGCCAGCAGCCCCTGGCCACCTTATTCCTACGAGCAGTACTTC
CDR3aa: CASSPWPPYSYEQYF

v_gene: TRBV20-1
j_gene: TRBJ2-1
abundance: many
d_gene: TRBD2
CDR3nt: TGCAGTGCCCTCCGGGGGGAGGTTGACAATGAGCAGTTCTTC
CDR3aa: CSALRGEVDNEQFF

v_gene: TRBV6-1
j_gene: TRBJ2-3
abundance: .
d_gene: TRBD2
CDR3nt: TGTGCCAGCAGTGTCAGACTAGCGGGACGCACAGATACGCAGTATTTT
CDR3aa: CASSVRLAGRTDTQYF

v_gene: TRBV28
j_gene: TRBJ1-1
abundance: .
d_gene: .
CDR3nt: TGTGCCAGCAGTTTGGGGAGGAGGGACACTGAAGCTTTCTTT
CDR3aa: CASSLGRRDTEAFF

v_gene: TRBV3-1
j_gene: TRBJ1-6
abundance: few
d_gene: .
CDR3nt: TGTGCCAGCAGCAGAGGAGACAATAATTCACCCCTCCACTTT
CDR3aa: CASSRGDNNSPLHF

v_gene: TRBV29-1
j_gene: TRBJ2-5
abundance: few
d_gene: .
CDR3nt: TGCAGCGTTGTTCGTGACGAGACCCAGTACTTC
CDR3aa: CSVVRDETQYF

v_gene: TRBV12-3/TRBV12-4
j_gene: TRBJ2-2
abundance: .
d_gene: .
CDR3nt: TGTGCCAGCAGTCTCTCCGTAGCGAACACCGGGGAGCTGTTTTTT
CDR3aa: CASSLSVANTGELFF

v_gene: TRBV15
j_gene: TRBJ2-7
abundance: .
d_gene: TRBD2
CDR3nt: TGTGCCACCAGCAGAGGCTCCGGGACTACCTCCTACGAGCAGTACTTC
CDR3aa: CATSRGSGTTSYEQYF

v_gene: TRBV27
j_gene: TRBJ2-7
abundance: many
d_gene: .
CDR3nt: TGTGCCAGCAGTCCCGCGGGACTCGGCTACGAGCAGTACTTC
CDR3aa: CASSPAGLGYEQYF

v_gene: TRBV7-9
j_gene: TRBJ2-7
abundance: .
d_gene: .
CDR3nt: TGTGCCAGCAGTGGCGCGCGGGGAAATAGCGAGCAGTACTTC
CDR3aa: CASSGARGNSEQYF

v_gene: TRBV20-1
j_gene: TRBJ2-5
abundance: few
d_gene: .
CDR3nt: TGCAGTGCTAGGAGGAACCAAGAGACCCAGTACTTC
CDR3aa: CSARRNQETQYF

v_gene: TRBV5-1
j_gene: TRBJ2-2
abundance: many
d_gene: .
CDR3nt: TGCGCCAGCAACAATGGACCGACGAACACCGGGGAGCTGTTTTTT
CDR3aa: CASNNGPTNTGELFF

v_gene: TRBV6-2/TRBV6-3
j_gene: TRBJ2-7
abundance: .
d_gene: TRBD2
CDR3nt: TGTGCCAGCTGTTGGACTAGCGGAACCTACGAGCAGTACTTC
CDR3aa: CASCWTSGTYEQYF

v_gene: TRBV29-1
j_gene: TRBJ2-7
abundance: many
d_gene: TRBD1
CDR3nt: TGCAGCGTTGAAGCCCCGGGACAGGGAGCCTTCTTC
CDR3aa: CSVEAPGQGAFF

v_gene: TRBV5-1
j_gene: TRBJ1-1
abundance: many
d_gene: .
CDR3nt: TGCGCCAGCAGCCCACAAGGGAAAGGCACTGAAGCTTTCTTT
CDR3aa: CASSPQGKGTEAFF

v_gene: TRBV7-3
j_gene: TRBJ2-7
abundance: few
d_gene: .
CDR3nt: TGTGCCAGCAGCCTGGACGCTCCCTACGAGCAGTACTTC
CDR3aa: CASSLDAPYEQYF

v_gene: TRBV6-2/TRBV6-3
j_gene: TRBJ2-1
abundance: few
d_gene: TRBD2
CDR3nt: TGTGCCAGCAGTAAAACTAGCGGGAGGGCCTCTCGGAATGAGCAGTTCTTC
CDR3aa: CASSKTSGRASRNEQFF

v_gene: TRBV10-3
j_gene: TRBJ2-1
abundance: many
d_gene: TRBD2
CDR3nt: TGTGCCATCAGTGAGAAGACTAGCGGGGGAAACAATGAGCAGTTCTTC
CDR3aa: CAISEKTSGGNNEQFF

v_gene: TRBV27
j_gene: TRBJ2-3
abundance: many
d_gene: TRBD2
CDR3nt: TGTGCCAGCAGGCGAGCGGGGGGTGGGGATACGCAGTATTTT
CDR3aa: CASRRAGGGDTQYF

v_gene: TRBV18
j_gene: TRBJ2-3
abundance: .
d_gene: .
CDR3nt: TGTGCCAGCTCATTGCACCCTGGAGGAGATACGCAGTATTTT
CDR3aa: CASSLHPGGDTQYF

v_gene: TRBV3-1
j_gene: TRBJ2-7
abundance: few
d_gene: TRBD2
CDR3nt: TGTGCCAGCAGCCAAGTGGGGGAGGGGGAGCAGTACTTC
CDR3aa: CASSQVGEGEQYF

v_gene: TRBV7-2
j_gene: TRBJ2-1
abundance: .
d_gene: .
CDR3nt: TGTGCCAGCAGCTGGCAACACAATGAGCAGTTCTTC
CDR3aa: CASSWQHNEQFF

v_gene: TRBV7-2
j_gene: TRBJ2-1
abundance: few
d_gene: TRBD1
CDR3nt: TGTGCCAGCAGCCCTGACAGGGCGGCCGATGAGCAGTTCTTC
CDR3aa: CASSPDRAADEQFF

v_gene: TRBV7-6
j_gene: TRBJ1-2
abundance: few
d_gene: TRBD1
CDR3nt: TGTGCCAGCAGCCCAGGGGGGAGGAACTATGGCTACACCTTC
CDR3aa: CASSPGGRNYGYTF

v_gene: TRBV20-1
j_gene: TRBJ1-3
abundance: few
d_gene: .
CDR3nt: TGCAGTGCTAGAGATCCGGTGCCGAAACGAAACACCATATATTTT
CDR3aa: CSARDPVPKRNTIYF

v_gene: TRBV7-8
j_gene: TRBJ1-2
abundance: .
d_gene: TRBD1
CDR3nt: TGTGCCAGCAGCTTAGCTGGGACAGGGTGGGAGGGCTACACCTTC
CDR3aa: CASSLAGTGWEGYTF

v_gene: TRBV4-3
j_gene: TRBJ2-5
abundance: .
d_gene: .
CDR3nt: TGCGCCAGCAGCCAAGGTTGGGGGGAGACCCAGTACTTC
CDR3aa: CASSQGWGETQYF

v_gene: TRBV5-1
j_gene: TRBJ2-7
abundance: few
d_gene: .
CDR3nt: TGCGCCAGCAGCTTGGAAGGCCACGAGCAGTACTTC
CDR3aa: CASSLEGHEQYF

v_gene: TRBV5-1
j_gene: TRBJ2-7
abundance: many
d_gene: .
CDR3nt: TGCGCCAGCAGCTTGGTGTACGGGTACGAGCAGTACTTC
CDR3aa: CASSLVYGYEQYF

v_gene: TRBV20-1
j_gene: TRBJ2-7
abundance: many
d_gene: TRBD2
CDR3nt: TGCAGTGCTGAAACTAGCGGAAGATGGGAGCAGTACTTC
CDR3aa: CSAETSGRWEQYF

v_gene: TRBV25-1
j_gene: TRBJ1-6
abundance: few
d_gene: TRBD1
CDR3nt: TGTGCCAGCAGTCCCCCCGCAGGGGGGGGTTCACCCCTCCACTTT
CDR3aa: CASSPPAGGGSPLHF

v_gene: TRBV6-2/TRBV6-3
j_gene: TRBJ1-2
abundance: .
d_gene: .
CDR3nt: TGTGCCAGCAGATCCAGACAGCTATCTAACTATGGCTACACCTTC
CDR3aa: CASRSRQLSNYGYTF

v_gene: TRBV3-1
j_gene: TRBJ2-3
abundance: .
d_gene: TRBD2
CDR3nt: TGTGCCAGCAGCCCCCCAGCGGGGGGCCCGAGGGAAGATACGCAGTATTTT
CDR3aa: CASSPPAGGPREDTQYF

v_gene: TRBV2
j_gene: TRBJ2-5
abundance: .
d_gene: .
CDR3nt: TGTGCCAGCAGCCCGGACGTGGGGGAGACCCAGTACTTC
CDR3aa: CASSPDVGETQYF

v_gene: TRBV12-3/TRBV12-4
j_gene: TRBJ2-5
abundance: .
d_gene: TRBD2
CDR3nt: TGTGCCAGCAGTTTAACTAGCGGGAGAAGGCTGACCCAGTACTTC
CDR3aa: CASSLTSGRRLTQYF

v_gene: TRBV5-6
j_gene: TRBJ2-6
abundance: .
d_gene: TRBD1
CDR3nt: TGTGCCAGCAGCTTCTGGGAGACAGGGGGCTGGGCTGGGGCCAACGTCCTGACTTTC
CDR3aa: CASSFWETGGWAGANVLTF

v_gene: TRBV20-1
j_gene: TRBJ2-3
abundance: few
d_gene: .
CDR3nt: TGCAGTGGGCGGAGGGACACAGATACGCAGTATTTT
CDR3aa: CSGRRDTDTQYF

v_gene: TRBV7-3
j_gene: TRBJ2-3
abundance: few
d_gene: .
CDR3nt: TGTGCCAGCAGCGCCGGGACTTCAGATACGCAGTATTTT
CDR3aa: CASSAGTSDTQYF

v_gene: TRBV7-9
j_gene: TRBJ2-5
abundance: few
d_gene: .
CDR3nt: TGTGCCAGCAGCCGACTTCAAGAGACCCAGTACTTC
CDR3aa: CASSRLQETQYF

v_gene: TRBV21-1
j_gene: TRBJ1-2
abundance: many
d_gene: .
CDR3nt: TGTGCCAGCAGCAAAGCGATTCCCACAGGCATAGCTAACTATGGCTACACCTTC
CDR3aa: CASSKAIPTGIANYGYTF